Each of the 7 T cell receptor beta chains below was sequenced from the same sample in a study of PD-L1 blockade in urothelial cancer. Time point indicated: pretreatment peripheral blood. Assay used: immunoSEQ multiplex PCR; TCRdb lists only in-frame clones, some missing. The sample records tens of thousands of clones, about 90% being singletons. This material consisted of PBMCs, taken around atezolizumab (anti-PD-L1) treatment. These receptors were collected from a man aged 55 to 70 with urothelial cancer.

The CDR3 protein is CASSLSGAHTYEQYF. The CDR3, as DNA: TGTGCCAGCAGTCTCTCCGGAGCCCATACCTACGAGCAGTACTTC. The chain is built from TRBV11-2 and TRBJ2-7; no clear D gene. The CDR3 covers 15 residues. CDR1 is SGHAT and CDR2 is FQNNGV in the germline V gene. The V gene lost 6 bases and the J gene lost 2 bases, with 17 bases spanning the gap. The variable domain in full, with the rest retrieved from reference TRBV11-2 and TRBJ2-7, is EAGVAQSPRYKIIEKRQSVAFWCNPISGHATLYWYQQILGQGPKLLIQFQNNGVVDDSQLPKDRFSAERLKGVDSTLKIQPAKLEDSAVYLCASSLSGAHTYEQYFGPGTRLTVT.

The chain uses TRBV30 and TRBJ2-3; TRBD2 is a possible D gene (6 bases). Looked up from germline, CDR1 is GTSNPN and CDR2 is SVGIG (reference sequence). The CDR3 runs to 14 residues. Trimming left V 0 bases short and J 4 bases short, with 11 bases between. CDR3 DNA sequence: TGTGCCTGGAGTGTAGAACTAGCATCAGATACGCAGTATTTT. This sequence encodes CAWSVELASDTQYF.

V usage is TRBV19 and J usage is TRBJ2-6; no clear D gene. This CDR3 is built from 15 residues. CDR1 and CDR2 (germline): LNHDA, SQIVND (reference sequence). V was clipped by 3 bases and J by 0 bases, with 6 bases between them. In DNA, the CDR3 is TGTGCCAGTAGTATGGGCCGCTCTGGGGCCAACGTCCTGACTTTC. It yields the protein CASSMGRSGANVLTF. The full variable domain, its missing parts supplied by reference TRBV19 and TRBJ2-6, is DGGITQSPKYLFRKEGQNVTLSCEQNLNHDAMYWYRQDPGQGLRLIYYSQIVNDFQKGDIAEGYSVSREKKESFPLTVTSAQKNPTAFYLCASSMGRSGANVLTFGAGSRLTVL.

This clone was picked up one time. V and J are TRBV6-5 and TRBJ2-7, with 9 bases matching TRBD1. In germline, CDR1 is MNHEY, CDR2 SVGAGI. Trimming cost V 4 bases and J 4 bases; bases outside gene matches: 5. The CDR3 has 14 residues. This chain's CDR3 is CASSSGTGSYEQYF. In DNA form, the CDR3 reads TGTGCCAGCAGTTCCGGGACAGGGTCATACGAGCAGTACTTC.

This clone turned up a few times. The J gene is TRBJ1-5, the V gene TRBV30; D gene unclear. V dropped 2 bases and J dropped 3 bases, with 14 bases sitting between them. The CDR3 is made up of 15 amino acids. Germline V gene lookup returns CDR1 GTSNPN and CDR2 SVGIG (reference sequence). The CDR3, as DNA: TGTGCCTGGAGTAACCCAGGCACCCACAATCAGCCCCAGCATTTT. Amino acid sequence: CAWSNPGTHNQPQHF. The whole variable domain, remainder taken from reference TRBV30 and TRBJ1-5, is SQTIHQWPATLVQPVGSPLSLECTVEGTSNPNLYWYRQAAGRGLQLLFYSVGIGQISSEVPQNLSASRPQDRQFILSSKKLLLSDSGFYLCAWSNPGTHNQPQHFGDGTRLSIL.

This chain joins TRBV30 and TRBJ1-3, with a weak D call TRBD1 (5 bases). The length of the CDR3 is 14 residues. Germline-derived CDR1 and CDR2 are GTSNPN and SVGIG (reference sequence). Trimming cost V 3 bases and J 10 bases, with 19 bases left between them. DNA for the CDR3: TGTGCCTGGAGCTTGGGCAGCCCCCCAGGGACCATATATTTT. This encodes CAWSLGSPPGTIYF.

The J gene is TRBJ2-3, the V gene TRBV19; the match to TRBD2 covers 7 bases. CDR1 LNHDA and CDR2 SQIVND come from the germline V gene (reference sequence). There are 17 residues in the CDR3. V was pared by 5 bases and J by 2 bases, with 13 bases of the junction left unmatched. CDR3 nucleotides: TGTGCCAGTAGTCCCGGGGACTCCCGGGGGGACACAGATACGCAGTATTTT. It encodes CASSPGDSRGDTDTQYF.